The 13 T cell receptor beta chains listed next were all sequenced from one sample in a study of spatial heterogeneity in lung cancer. TCRdb re-derived calls from the 5' RACE reads in MiXCR, one entry per CDR3 protein. The table shows 20,000 to 25,000 distinct CDR3 sequences, with approximately 5.8% occurring only once. Time point meaning: sample taken at primary tumor resection. The sequences come from PBMCs, collected at surgery. Every receptor here comes from a male donor with early-stage non-small cell lung cancer.

This clonotype was seen repeatedly, ten times or more. V and J are TRBV20-1 and TRBJ2-3; D gene ambiguous. Germline values: CDR1 DFQATT, CDR2 SNEGSKA (reference sequence). Trimming left V 0 bases short and J 1 base short, with 5 bases between. This CDR3 contains 13 residues. CDR3 sequence reads: CSARESGTDTQYF. The CDR3 DNA sequence: TGCAGTGCTAGAGAGAGCGGCACAGATACGCAGTATTTT.

The chain combines TRBV5-1 with TRBJ1-3; no firm D call. Germline values: CDR1 SGHRS, CDR2 YFSETQ. Trimming took off 0 bases at V and 0 bases at J, with 1 base between the two ends. CDR3 length equals 13 residues. The CDR3 DNA reads as TGCGCCAGCAGCTTGGTCTCTGGAAACACCATATATTTT. Residues: CASSLVSGNTIYF. Variable domain in full (rest from reference TRBV5-1 and TRBJ1-3): KAGVTQTPRYLIKTRGQQVTLSCSPISGHRSVSWYQQTPGQGLQFLFEYFSETQRNKGNFPGRFSGRQFSNSRSEMNVSTLELGDSALYLCASSLVSGNTIYFGEGSWLTVV.

In its sample, this clonotype was seen many times. The V call is TRBV6-5, the J call TRBJ2-2; D perhaps matches TRBD1 (5 bases). In germline, CDR1 is MNHEY, CDR2 SVGAGI. Trimming took off 2 bases at V and 2 bases at J, with 9 bases between the two ends. CDR3 length: 15 residues. CDR3 protein: CASSYGDRNTGELFF. The CDR3 nucleotides are TGTGCCAGCAGTTACGGCGACAGAAACACCGGGGAGCTGTTTTTT.

J is TRBJ2-7 and V is TRBV6-2 or TRBV6-3; 7 bases line up with TRBD1. This CDR3 contains 15 residues. With V trimmed by 11 bases and J by 2 bases, 15 bases remained unmatched. CDR1 is MNHEY, CDR2 SVGEGT, per germline. CDR3 amino acids: CAGNPTGTATYEQYF. In DNA, the CDR3 is TGTGCCGGCAACCCCACAGGGACAGCCACCTACGAGCAGTACTTC.

This clonotype was found many times. The chain is built from TRBV6-5 and TRBJ2-7; a weak D match, TRBD2 (5 bases). The germline V gene has CDR1 MNHEY and CDR2 SVGAGI. V was cut by 2 bases and J by 1 base, with 15 bases left in between. CDR3 size: 16 residues. The CDR3 nucleotides are TGTGCCAGCAGTTACGAGGGCAGTCGTTTGTCCTACGAGCAGTACTTC. The encoded protein is CASSYEGSRLSYEQYF.

This clonotype was detected ten times or more. This chain links TRBV28 with TRBJ1-1; 8 nucleotides line up with TRBD1. CDR1 and CDR2 from the germline V gene are MDHEN and SYDVKM. This CDR3 contains 15 residues. V shed 3 bases and J 1 base; nucleotides not matched to a gene: 4. This CDR3 reads CASSLFQGANTEAFF. The CDR3 DNA sequence: TGTGCCAGCAGTTTGTTTCAGGGGGCGAACACTGAAGCTTTCTTT.

The sample holds many counts of this clonotype. This chain connects TRBV29-1 to TRBJ1-2, with TRBD1 matching 10 bases. Germline assignment: CDR1 SQVTM and CDR2 ANQGSEA. V gave up 6 bases and J gave up 4 bases; unmatched junction bases: 2. The CDR3 contains 12 residues. As DNA, the CDR3 is TGCAGCGTAGGGGACAGGGGCTATGGCTACACCTTC. Its protein is CSVGDRGYGYTF. Full variable domain (rest looked up from reference TRBV29-1 and TRBJ1-2): SAVISQKPSRDICQRGTSLTIQCQVDSQVTMMFWYRQQPGQSLTLIATANQGSEATYESGFVIDKFPISRPNLTFSTLTVSNMSPEDSSIYLCSVGDRGYGYTFGSGTRLTVV.

On this clonotype itself: It may be a read error: a sequence one base away is much more abundant. The rearrangement joins TRBV6-2 or TRBV6-3 to TRBJ2-1; 12 nucleotides agree with TRBD2. The germline V gene has CDR1 MNHEY and CDR2 SVGEGT. The CDR3 length is 14 residues. The DNA of the CDR3 is TGTGTCAGCAGCTACTCTAGCGGGAGGGGGGAGCAGTTCTTC. Translated: CVSSYSSGRGEQFF.

In this sample, this clonotype turned up many times. The chain carries TRBV28 and TRBJ1-5, with no clear D. The CDR3 extends over 14 amino acids. CDR1 is MDHEN, CDR2 SYDVKM, per germline. The V end was cut by 6 bases, the J end by 1 base, with 10 bases between. CDR3 region: CASSAIRSNQPQHF. The CDR3 coding sequence is TGTGCCAGCAGCGCTATTCGGAGCAATCAGCCCCAGCATTTT.

Many counts were recorded for this clonotype. J is TRBJ1-1 and V is TRBV14; no clear D gene. The CDR3 runs to 12 residues. Trimming cost V 4 bases and J 2 bases, with 5 bases left between them. Germline loops: CDR1 SGHDN, CDR2 FVKESK. The CDR3 nucleotides read TGTGCCAGCAGCCCTCTCAACACTGAAGCTTTCTTT. The encoded protein is CASSPLNTEAFF.

This clonotype was recorded many times. The V and J genes are TRBV7-8 and TRBJ2-7; TRBD2 aligns across 9 bases. V was pared by 2 bases and J by 9 bases, with 11 bases of the junction left unmatched. Germline CDR1 and CDR2: SGHVS and FQNEAQ. The CDR3 runs 15 residues. The CDR3 DNA follows: TGTGCCAGCAGCTTACCCGCGGGGGGGCCTTTCGCGCAGTACTTC. It translates to CASSLPAGGPFAQYF.

This clonotype was found many times. The rearrangement links TRBV6-2 or TRBV6-3 to TRBJ2-1; D is unclear. In germline, CDR1 is MNHEY, CDR2 SVGEGT. V was shortened by 0 bases and J by 6 bases, with 12 bases between the two germline ends. CDR3 length: 15 residues. DNA of the CDR3: TGTGCCAGCAGTTACTCGAAGGCTCGCGCCAATGAGCAGTTCTTC. Its translation: CASSYSKARANEQFF.

The chain uses TRBV6-2 or TRBV6-3 and TRBJ2-7, with no clear D. V dropped 6 bases and J dropped 2 bases, with 17 bases sitting between them. Germline CDR1 MNHEY, CDR2 SVGEGT. This CDR3 has 15 residues. CDR3 bases: TGTGCCAGCAGCTACCCCCTGACTCCCACCTACGAGCAGTACTTC. Translating it yields CASSYPLTPTYEQYF.